This T cell receptor beta chain was sequenced for a study of blood T cell repertoires in COVID-19. Study in general: The analysed material was cDNA or gDNA that came from T cells, B-cell-depleted T cells, or PBMCs.

After removal of 5 bases from V and 8 bases from J, the junction contained 8 bases not matched to a gene. Germline CDR1 reads SEHNR; CDR2 reads FQNEAQ (reference sequence). The CDR3 is 13 residues long. Clones were sequenced by immunoSEQ multiplex PCR, and TCRdb holds only the in-frame ones, with some missing. The table lists 200,000 to 250,000 clones, 70% to 90% of them singletons. The sequenced material came from peripheral blood. The clonotype comes from a woman aged 55-70 years with active or convalescent COVID-19. The chain couples TRBV7-9 to TRBJ1-1; 7 positions agree with TRBD1. Written as DNA, the CDR3 is TGTGCCAGCAGCACGGAGACAGGGCCCGAAGCTTTCTTT. It codes for CASSTETGPEAFF. The complete variable domain, with remaining parts taken from reference TRBV7-9 and TRBJ1-1, reads DTGVSQNPRHKITKRGQNVTFRCDPISEHNRLYWYRQTLGQGPEFLTYFQNEAQLEKSRLLSDRFSAERPKGSFSTLEIQRTEQGDSAMYLCASSTETGPEAFFGQGTRLTVV.